Listed below are T cell receptor beta chains from one sample, sequenced in a study of blood T cell repertoires in COVID-19. Using immunoSEQ multiplex PCR, the repertoire was profiled, and TCRdb retains in-frame clones only, with some absent. The table has about 74,000 clones, roughly 84% seen once. Input material: peripheral blood. These receptors came from a man between 65 and 79 years old with active or convalescent COVID-19. The CDR3 runs from the conserved cysteine through the conserved F or W. D genes are given only for firm matches. Size is stated for part of the rows, as once, few or many counts, or as a class when the clone is expanded.

j_gene	abundance	d_gene	v_gene	CDR3nt	CDR3aa
TRBJ2-1	.	TRBD2	TRBV30	TGTGCCTGGACGCCGGGACTAGCTAACAATGAGCAGTTCTTC	CAWTPGLANNEQFF
TRBJ2-7	.	TRBD2	TRBV29-1	TGCAGCGTTTTATCCGGACTAGCGGGACACGAGCAGTACTTC	CSVLSGLAGHEQYF
TRBJ1-2	.	.	TRBV30	TGTGCCTGCGGACGACAGGATGGCTACACCTTC	CACGRQDGYTF
TRBJ1-2	.	.	TRBV3-1/TRBV3-2	TGTGCCAGCAACCTGATCGGGAGTTCCGCTGGCTACACCTTC	CASNLIGSSAGYTF
TRBJ2-7	.	.	TRBV28	TGTGCCAGCAGCATTGGGAACAGGCCGTTTGACGAGCAGTACTTC	CASSIGNRPFDEQYF
TRBJ2-7	.	.	TRBV7-7	TGTGCCAGCACGCCCGGCCGAGGGGAGCAGTACTTC	CASTPGRGEQYF
TRBJ1-1	once	TRBD1	TRBV18	TGTGCCAGCTCACCAGTTAACAGGGGTACTGAAGCTTTCTTT	CASSPVNRGTEAFF
TRBJ2-5	.	TRBD2	TRBV5-5	TGTGCCAGCAGCTTGTCGACTAGCGGGGGAGGAGTAGAGACCCAGTACTTC	CASSLSTSGGGVETQYF
TRBJ1-1	.	.	TRBV11-2	TGTGCCAGCAGCTTAGCGGCGGGGGCGGGTGAAGCTTTCTTT	CASSLAAGAGEAFF
TRBJ1-4	few	TRBD1	TRBV28	TGTGCCAGCAGTTACAGACAGGGAGGAAATGAAAAACTGTTTTTT	CASSYRQGGNEKLFF
TRBJ2-3	.	.	TRBV30	TGTGCCTGGAGTAGCGGGACAGGAACAGATACGCAGTATTTT	CAWSSGTGTDTQYF
TRBJ2-5	.	TRBD1	TRBV6-5	TGTGCCAGCAGTCCCGGGACAGGGGGCCAAGAGACCCAGTACTTC	CASSPGTGGQETQYF
TRBJ2-7	few	TRBD2	TRBV12-5	TGTGCTAGTGGTGTCCGAGGGGAGGGCGAGCAGTACTTC	CASGVRGEGEQYF
TRBJ2-5	.	.	TRBV28	TGTGCCAGCAGTTTACCGGGAAGGGAGGAGACCCAGTACTTC	CASSLPGREETQYF
TRBJ1-1	.	TRBD1	TRBV19	TGTGCCAGTAGTATGGGACAGCCCAGCGCTTTCTTT	CASSMGQPSAFF
TRBJ2-1	once	.	TRBV11-3	TGTGCCAGCGGGAGATCCTACAATGAGCAGTTCTTC	CASGRSYNEQFF
TRBJ1-1	.	TRBD1	TRBV6-5	TGTGCCAGCAGGGCAGGGGGTGAGAACACTGAAGCTTTCTTT	CASRAGGENTEAFF
TRBJ2-7	once	.	TRBV13	TGTGCCAGCAGCTTAGGGGCCGTGGACGAGCAGTACTTC	CASSLGAVDEQYF
TRBJ2-7	.	TRBD1	TRBV29-1	TGCAGCGTTAGAGGACAGGCCAAATCCTCCTACGAGCAGTACTTC	CSVRGQAKSSYEQYF
TRBJ2-1	.	TRBD2	TRBV25-1	TGTGCCACCCTGGGACTACTATACAATGAGCAGTTCTTC	CATLGLLYNEQFF
TRBJ2-1	.	TRBD2	TRBV7-8	TGTGCCAGCAGCAAAGCGGGGGGGCCCGGCAATGAGCAGTTCTTC	CASSKAGGPGNEQFF
TRBJ2-7	.	TRBD2	TRBV18	TGTGCCAGCTCACTCGCGGGAGATCGCGAGCAGTACTTC	CASSLAGDREQYF
TRBJ1-2	.	.	TRBV7-5	TGTGTCAGAAGCTTATATCGGTATGGCTACACCTTC	CVRSLYRYGYTF
TRBJ2-2	.	TRBD1	TRBV6-4	TGTGCCAGCAGTGACGGGACAGGGGTGAACACCGGGGAGCTGTTTTTT	CASSDGTGVNTGELFF
TRBJ1-5	.	.	TRBV10-3	TGTGCCATCAGTGCAGGGGATAATCAGCCCCAGCATTTT	CAISAGDNQPQHF
TRBJ1-2	.	.	TRBV11-2	TGTGCCAGCAGCCGGAGCCCAGAGCCTCAGGGCTACACCTTC	CASSRSPEPQGYTF
TRBJ1-2	.	TRBD1	TRBV19	TGTGCCAGTAGTATCGACAGGGTCAACTATGGCTACACCTTC	CASSIDRVNYGYTF
TRBJ2-5	.	.	TRBV19	TGTGCCAGTAGTAGTGGGCAGGGCCGAAAGACCCAGTACTTC	CASSSGQGRKTQYF
TRBJ1-6	.	.	TRBV6-5	TGTGCCAGCAGCATCAGGGATTCACCCCTCCACTTT	CASSIRDSPLHF
TRBJ1-5	.	TRBD1	TRBV28	TGTGCCAGCAGCCCGCCGGGGACAGGTATAGGTGAGCAGCCCCAGCATTTT	CASSPPGTGIGEQPQHF
TRBJ1-1	few	.	TRBV11-2	TGTGCCAGCAGCTTAGGGAGTTGGACTGAAGCTTTCTTT	CASSLGSWTEAFF
TRBJ1-1	.	.	TRBV7-8	TGTGCCAGCAGCCCCTCGGACACTGAAGCTTTCTTT	CASSPSDTEAFF
TRBJ2-7	.	TRBD2	TRBV7-8	TGTGCCAGCAGCTCCCGGACTAGCGGGAGTTTACTGGACCCCTACGAGCAGTACTTC	CASSSRTSGSLLDPYEQYF
TRBJ2-7	.	TRBD2	TRBV6-5	TGTGCCAGCAGGGACAGCGGGAGGGCCTACGAGCAGTACTTC	CASRDSGRAYEQYF
TRBJ1-2	.	.	TRBV14	TGTGCCAGCAGCCAAGATCGGACTAGCTATGGCTACACCTTC	CASSQDRTSYGYTF
TRBJ1-1	.	.	TRBV14	TGTGCCAGCAGCCGAGAACAGAACACTGAAGCTTTCTTT	CASSREQNTEAFF
TRBJ1-1	.	.	TRBV15	TGTGCCACCAGCAGAGATCGGCGGGGCACTGAAGCTTTCTTT	CATSRDRRGTEAFF
TRBJ2-2	.	.	TRBV5-1	TGCGCCAGCAGCTACGAACTCCGTTTTAACACCGGGGAGCTGTTTTTT	CASSYELRFNTGELFF
TRBJ1-5	.	.	TRBV19	TGTGCCAGTAGGGCCGGGGGAGCTGGCCATCAGCCCCAGCATTTT	CASRAGGAGHQPQHF
TRBJ2-2	.	.	TRBV10-3	TGTGCCATCAGGCGGGATAACACCGGGGAGCTGTTTTTT	CAIRRDNTGELFF
TRBJ2-1	.	TRBD2	TRBV5-1	TGCGCCAGCAGCTTACCTAGCGGGGGGAGCAATGAGCAGTTCTTC	CASSLPSGGSNEQFF
TRBJ2-1	.	TRBD1	TRBV11-3	TGTGCCAGCAGCTTGGACAGGGCGCCCTACAATGAGCAGTTCTTC	CASSLDRAPYNEQFF
TRBJ1-3	.	TRBD1	TRBV11-2	TGTGCCAGCAGCAGAGCGGGACAGGGGGGAGACACCATATATTTT	CASSRAGQGGDTIYF
TRBJ1-1	.	TRBD1	TRBV11-2	TGTGCCAGCAGCCGGGACAGGGTTAACACTGAAGCTTTCTTT	CASSRDRVNTEAFF
TRBJ1-5	.	TRBD1	TRBV2	TGTGCCAGCAGTCCTTTTCAGGGGGTTGGGCAGCCCCAGCATTTT	CASSPFQGVGQPQHF
TRBJ2-5	.	TRBD2	TRBV7-8	TGTGCCAGCAGCCCAGGCGGCGGGGGTAAGACCCAGTACTTC	CASSPGGGGKTQYF
TRBJ2-2	.	.	TRBV5-5	TGTGCCAGCAGCCTAGGGGTTCCCGGGGAGCTGTTTTTT	CASSLGVPGELFF
TRBJ1-5	.	TRBD1	TRBV10-3	TGTGCCACTAGACAGGGCGATCAGCCCCAGCATTTT	CATRQGDQPQHF
TRBJ1-1	.	TRBD1	TRBV7-2	TGTGCCAGCAGAGAAGGACAGGCCAACACTGAAGCTTTCTTT	CASREGQANTEAFF
TRBJ2-5	.	TRBD2	TRBV2	TGTGCCAGCAGTGACTGGGCGGGGGGGCCTAAGGAGACCCAGTACTTC	CASSDWAGGPKETQYF
TRBJ1-2	.	TRBD1	TRBV5-1	TGCGCCAGCAGCCTGACAGGGGGAAAACGCTACACCTTC	CASSLTGGKRYTF
TRBJ1-3	.	.	TRBV18	TGTGCCAGCTCATTGGGACAAGGCTCTGGAAACACCATATATTTT	CASSLGQGSGNTIYF
TRBJ1-4	.	.	TRBV6-2/TRBV6-3	TGTGCCAGCAGCCCCGGGAAACAGGGACGGTTTTTT	CASSPGKQGRFF
TRBJ1-3	.	.	TRBV2	TGTGCCAGCAGTTTGCTGGGTCGCCGGGAAGCTGGAAACACCATATATTTT	CASSLLGRREAGNTIYF